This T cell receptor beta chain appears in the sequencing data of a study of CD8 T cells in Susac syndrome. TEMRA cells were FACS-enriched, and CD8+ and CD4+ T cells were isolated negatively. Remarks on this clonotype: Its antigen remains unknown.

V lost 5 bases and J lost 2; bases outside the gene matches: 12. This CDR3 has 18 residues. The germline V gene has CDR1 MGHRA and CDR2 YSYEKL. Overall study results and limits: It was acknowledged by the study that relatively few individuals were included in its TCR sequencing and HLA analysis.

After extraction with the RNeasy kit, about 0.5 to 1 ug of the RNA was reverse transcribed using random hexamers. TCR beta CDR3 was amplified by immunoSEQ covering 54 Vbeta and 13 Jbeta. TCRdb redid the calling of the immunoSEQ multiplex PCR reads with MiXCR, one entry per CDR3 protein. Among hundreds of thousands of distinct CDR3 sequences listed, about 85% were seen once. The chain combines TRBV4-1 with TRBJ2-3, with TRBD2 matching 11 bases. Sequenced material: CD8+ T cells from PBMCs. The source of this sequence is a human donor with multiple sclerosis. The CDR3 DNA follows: TGCGCCAGCAGCTCGGACAGGGCACTAGCGGGGGACACAGATACGCAGTATTTT. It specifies CASSSDRALAGDTDTQYF.